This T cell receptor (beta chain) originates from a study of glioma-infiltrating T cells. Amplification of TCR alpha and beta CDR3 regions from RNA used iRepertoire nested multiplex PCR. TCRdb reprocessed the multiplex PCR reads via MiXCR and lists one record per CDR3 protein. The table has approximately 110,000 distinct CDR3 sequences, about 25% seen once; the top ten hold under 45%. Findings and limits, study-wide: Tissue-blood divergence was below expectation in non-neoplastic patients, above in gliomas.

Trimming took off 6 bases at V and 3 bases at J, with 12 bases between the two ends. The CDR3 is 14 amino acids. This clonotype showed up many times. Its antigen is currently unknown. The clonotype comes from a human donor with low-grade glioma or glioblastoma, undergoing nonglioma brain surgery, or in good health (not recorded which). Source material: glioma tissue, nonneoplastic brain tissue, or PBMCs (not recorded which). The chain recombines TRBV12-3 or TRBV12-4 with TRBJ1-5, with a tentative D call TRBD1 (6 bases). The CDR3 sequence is CASSFTGPNQPQHF. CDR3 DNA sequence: TGTGCCAGCAGCTTTACAGGGCCCAATCAGCCCCAGCATTTT.